This T cell receptor (beta chain) was identified during a study of control samples from healthy donors and cancer patients. The assay was immunoSEQ multiplex PCR, and TCRdb's table has in-frame clones only and misses some. The sample has about 71,000 clones, over 85% seen once. The sequenced sample was PBMCs. This receptor was identified in a man in his sixties with lung cancer.

This chain's CDR3 is CASSLGDNEQFF. The DNA for the CDR3 is TGTGCCAGCAGCTTAGGAGACAATGAGCAGTTCTTC. V and J are TRBV7-3 and TRBJ2-1; no definite D call. From germline, CDR1 is SGHTA and CDR2 FQGTGA. The CDR3 loop spans 12 amino acids. Trimming took off 2 bases at V and 5 bases at J, with 4 bases between the two ends. Combining the CDR3 with reference TRBV7-3 and TRBJ2-1 gives the whole variable domain GAGVSQTPSNKVTEKGKYVELRCDPISGHTALYWYRQSLGQGPEFLIYFQGTGAADDSGLPNDRFFAVRPEGSVSTLKIQRTERGDSAVYLCASSLGDNEQFFGPGTRLTVL.